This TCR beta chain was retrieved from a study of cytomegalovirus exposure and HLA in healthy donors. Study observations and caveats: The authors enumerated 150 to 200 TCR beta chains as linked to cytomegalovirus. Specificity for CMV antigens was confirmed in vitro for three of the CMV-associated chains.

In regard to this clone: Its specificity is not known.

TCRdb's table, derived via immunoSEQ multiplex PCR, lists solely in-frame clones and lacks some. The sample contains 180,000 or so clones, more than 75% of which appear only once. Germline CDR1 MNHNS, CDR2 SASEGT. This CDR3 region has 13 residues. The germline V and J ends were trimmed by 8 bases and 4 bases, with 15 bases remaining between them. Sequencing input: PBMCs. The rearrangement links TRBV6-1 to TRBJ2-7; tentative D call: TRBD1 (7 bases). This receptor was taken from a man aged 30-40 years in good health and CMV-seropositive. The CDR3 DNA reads TGTGCCAGCCGGGGGTTGGACAGGTACGAGCAGTACTTC. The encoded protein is CASRGLDRYEQYF.